The T cell receptor beta chain under discussion was sequenced for a study of blood T cell repertoires in COVID-19. Overall study: PBMCs, B-cell-depleted T cells, or T cells were the source of the cDNA or gDNA that made up the material.

Germline assignment: CDR1 MNHEY and CDR2 SVGEGT. CDR3 length: 18 amino acids. Trimming took 6 bases from V and 3 from J; bases not matched to a gene: 18. Authors' processing steps: Researchers report that nucleated cell counts were estimated from reference gene primer amplification. Generated by immunoSEQ multiplex PCR, the TCRdb table keeps only in-frame clones and is missing some. V and J calls and clone size are as listed in that table; D and trimming were resolved from the DNA. The table lists 150,000 or so clones, around 87% of them singletons. Ages ranged from roughly 18 to 100 years, with residence in some 25 US areas.

This receptor was identified in a woman in her 40s who had been exposed to COVID-19. The chain links TRBV6-2 or TRBV6-3 to TRBJ2-7; 9 nucleotides line up with TRBD2. The specimen was PBMCs or T cells enriched from blood (not recorded which). The DNA of the CDR3 is TGTGCCAGCAGCCTATGGAGGGGGAGTCTTAGCGGGGGCTACGAGCAGTACTTC. Translation gives CASSLWRGSLSGGYEQYF.